Below, 25 T cell receptor beta chains from the same sample are listed, as sequenced in a study of cytomegalovirus exposure and HLA in healthy donors. PCR used 60 Vbeta primers and 13 Jbeta primers. The data were produced by immunoSEQ multiplex PCR, yet TCRdb's version contains in-frame clones alone and is incomplete. The sample shows 200,000 to 250,000 clones, around 70% of them seen only once. Sequencing used PBMCs. Receptors were obtained from a man aged 35 to 55 in good health and CMV-seropositive.

This clone was seen once. The chain has TRBV19 and TRBJ1-2; D ambiguous. The CDR3 length is 13 residues. The V end was cut by 7 bases, the J end by 0 bases, with 9 bases between. Germline V lookup: CDR1 LNHDA, CDR2 SQIVND (reference sequence). The CDR3 sequence is CASTGRSNYGYTF. The CDR3 nucleotides are TGTGCCAGTACCGGCAGGTCTAACTATGGCTACACCTTC.

The count of this clone is one. This chain links TRBV29-1 with TRBJ1-2; possibly TRBD1 for D (5 bases). The CDR3 totals 14 residues. Trimming stripped 2 bases from V and 3 bases from J, with 13 bases between. Germline V gene lookup returns CDR1 SQVTM and CDR2 ANQGSEA. The CDR3 loop is CSVETGDWDYGYTF. In DNA, the CDR3 is TGCAGCGTTGAAACGGGGGATTGGGACTATGGCTACACCTTC.

V is TRBV28 and J is TRBJ1-4; 8 positions agree with TRBD1. The V and J ends lost 2 bases and 4 bases, in that order; junction bases with no gene match: 3. The CDR3 length is 15 residues. Germline-derived CDR1 and CDR2 are MDHEN and SYDVKM. The CDR3 sequence is CASSLLDRDNEKLFF. In DNA, the CDR3 is TGTGCCAGCAGTTTACTGGACAGGGATAATGAAAAACTGTTTTTT.

J is TRBJ2-1 and V is TRBV13; possibly TRBD1 for D (6 bases). Looked up from germline, CDR1 is PRHDT and CDR2 is FYEKMQ (reference sequence). The CDR3 covers 14 residues. The V gene lost 4 bases and the J gene lost 9 bases, with 16 bases spanning the gap. The CDR3 DNA reads as TGTGCCAGCAGCTCACCGACAGGTGGAGGTGAGCAGTTCTTC. Translation: CASSSPTGGGEQFF. Drawing the rest from reference TRBV13 and TRBJ2-1, the complete variable domain is AAGVIQSPRHLIKEKRETATLKCYPIPRHDTVYWYQQGPGQDPQFLISFYEKMQSDKGSIPDRFSAQQFSDYHSELNMSSLELGDSALYFCASSSPTGGGEQFFGPGTRLTVL.

The rearrangement links TRBV27 to TRBJ1-1; the D gene is possibly TRBD1 (6 bases). CDR3 length equals 15 residues. Germline values: CDR1 MNHEY, CDR2 SMNVEV (reference sequence). V lost 5 bases and J lost 8, with 21 bases in between. Written as DNA, the CDR3 is TGTGCCAGCAGTACTTTTCCAAACAGGGCTCCCGAAGCTTTCTTT. Translated, it gives CASSTFPNRAPEAFF.

The chain couples TRBV15 to TRBJ1-5, with D unresolved. Germline lookup yields CDR1 LNHNV and CDR2 YYDKDF (reference sequence). V was cut by 0 bases and J by 7 bases, with 13 bases left in between. This CDR3 is built from 15 residues. The CDR3 DNA sequence: TGTGCCACCAGCAGAGATCGGGGAGGGCTACAGCCCCAGCATTTT. It translates to CATSRDRGGLQPQHF.

The chain joins TRBV7-8 to TRBJ1-2; no clear D. Germline loops: CDR1 SGHVS, CDR2 FQNEAQ. The CDR3 sequence is 14 residues long. Trimming shortened V by 5 bases and J by 2 bases, and 12 bases separated the two germline ends. CDR3 in DNA: TGTGCCAGCAGCGAGTCGGGTACCAACTATGGCTACACCTTC. Encoded protein: CASSESGTNYGYTF.

This chain connects TRBV6-1 to TRBJ2-7, with D uncertain. The CDR3 sequence is 15 residues long. V was shortened by 2 bases and J by 1 base, with 12 bases between the two germline ends. Germline V gene sequence: CDR1 MNHNS, CDR2 SASEGT. The CDR3 DNA sequence: TGTGCCAGCAGTGAAATAGGTGACATTTCCTACGAGCAGTACTTC. This codes for CASSEIGDISYEQYF.

This chain uses TRBV29-1 with TRBJ2-3; D gene ambiguous. Trimming stripped 7 bases from V and 1 base from J, with 15 bases between. CDR3 length: 14 amino acids. The germline CDR1 and CDR2 sequences are SQVTM and ANQGSEA. CDR3 loop: CSAWIELGTDTQYF. In DNA, the CDR3 is TGCAGCGCATGGATAGAGCTAGGCACAGATACGCAGTATTTT.

The genes are TRBV11-1 and TRBJ1-1; D not certain. The CDR3 totals 13 residues. The ends were cut back, 5 bases at V and 3 bases at J, with 10 bases in the middle. Germline V gene lookup returns CDR1 SGHAT and CDR2 FQDESV (reference sequence). The DNA of the CDR3 is TGTGCCAGCAGCCGAAACCGGGACACTGAAGCTTTCTTT. This encodes CASSRNRDTEAFF. Full variable domain (missing parts from reference TRBV11-1 and TRBJ1-1): EAEVAQSPRYKITEKSQAVAFWCDPISGHATLYWYRQILGQGPELLVQFQDESVVDDSQLPKDRFSAERLKGVDSTLKIQPAELGDSAMYLCASSRNRDTEAFFGQGTRLTVV.

V and J are TRBV7-8 and TRBJ2-2; 8 bases fit TRBD2. Germline lookup yields CDR1 SGHVS and CDR2 FQNEAQ. The CDR3 is 15 amino acids. V was clipped by 4 bases and J by 5 bases; unmatched bases: 6. DNA for the CDR3: TGTGCCAGCAGCTCCCTCCGGGGGGGGACCGGGGAGCTGTTTTTT. Protein sequence: CASSSLRGGTGELFF.

This chain links TRBV4-1 with TRBJ1-2; tentative D call: TRBD1 (5 bases). The germline V and J ends were trimmed by 1 base and 6 bases, with 9 bases remaining between them. Germline V gives CDR1 MGHRA, CDR2 YSYEKL. The CDR3 has 13 residues. CDR3 coding DNA: TGCGCCAGCAGCCAAGGGGGGGGTAATGGCTACACCTTC. Translation: CASSQGGGNGYTF.

This clone has just a few counts. V and J are TRBV5-1 and TRBJ2-7; 12 bases fit TRBD2. The germline gives CDR1 SGHRS, CDR2 YFSETQ. V lost 3 bases and J lost 6; bases outside the gene matches: 7. The CDR3 totals 15 residues. The DNA of the CDR3 is TGCGCCAGCAGCTCGTCTAGCGGGGGGGCCATCGAGCAGTACTTC. Protein sequence: CASSSSSGGAIEQYF. Variable domain in full (rest from reference TRBV5-1 and TRBJ2-7): KAGVTQTPRYLIKTRGQQVTLSCSPISGHRSVSWYQQTPGQGLQFLFEYFSETQRNKGNFPGRFSGRQFSNSRSEMNVSTLELGDSALYLCASSSSSGGAIEQYFGPGTRLTVT.

The chain combines TRBV28 with TRBJ1-3; unclear D gene. Trimming left V 2 bases short and J 7 bases short, with 12 bases between. Germline lookup yields CDR1 MDHEN and CDR2 SYDVKM. This CDR3 is built from 14 residues. The CDR3 nucleotides are TGTGCCAGCAGTTTACAGGCGTTTCTGAACACCATATATTTT. The encoded protein is CASSLQAFLNTIYF. Variable domain in full (rest from reference TRBV28 and TRBJ1-3): DVKVTQSSRYLVKRTGEKVFLECVQDMDHENMFWYRQDPGLGLRLIYFSYDVKMKEKGDIPEGYSVSREKKERFSLILESASTNQTSMYLCASSLQAFLNTIYFGEGSWLTVV.

This chain links TRBV9 with TRBJ2-2; TRBD2 agrees at 15 bases. The ends lost 5 bases at V and 8 bases at J; junction bases unmatched: 4. CDR1 is SGDLS, CDR2 YYNGEE, per germline. CDR3 length: 15 residues. Here the CDR3 DNA reads TGTGCCAGCAGGGGACTAGCGGGGGGCTCTGGGGAGCTGTTTTTT. Residues: CASRGLAGGSGELFF. Filled out from reference TRBV9 and TRBJ2-2, the complete variable domain reads DSGVTQTPKHLITATGQRVTLRCSPRSGDLSVYWYQQSLDQGLQFLIQYYNGEERAKGNILERFSAQQFPDLHSELNLSSLELGDSALYFCASRGLAGGSGELFFGEGSRLTVL.

The V call is TRBV5-8, the J call TRBJ2-7; possible D gene TRBD2, 5 bases. In germline, CDR1 is SGHTS, CDR2 YDEGEE. V lost 2 bases, J lost 3 bases, and 12 bases lay in between. This CDR3 is built from 14 residues. The CDR3 protein is CASSFKRQYYEQYF. The CDR3 region has the DNA TGTGCCAGCAGCTTCAAGCGGCAATACTACGAGCAGTACTTC.

In its sample, this clone was seen once. The V call is TRBV7-8, the J call TRBJ1-2; 10 nucleotides line up with TRBD1. CDR3 length equals 16 residues. V trimming: 4 bases; J trimming: 2 bases; junction bases outside the gene matches: 7. Germline V gene sequence: CDR1 SGHVS, CDR2 FQNEAQ. The CDR3 reads CASSSQPGQGNYGYTF. Written as DNA, the CDR3 is TGTGCCAGCAGCTCCCAACCGGGACAGGGGAACTATGGCTACACCTTC. The full variable domain, completed using reference TRBV7-8 and TRBJ1-2, is GAGVSQSPRYKVAKRGQDVALRCDPISGHVSLFWYQQALGQGPEFLTYFQNEAQLDKSGLPSDRFFAERPEGSVSTLKIQRTQQEDSAVYLCASSSQPGQGNYGYTFGSGTRLTVV.

The chain couples TRBV7-2 to TRBJ2-3; D is unresolved. Germline-derived CDR1 and CDR2 are SGHTA and FQGNSA. V lost 5 bases to trimming and J lost 2 bases, with 14 bases between them. The CDR3 totals 15 residues. CDR3 sequence: CASSRTAADTDTQYF. The CDR3 DNA reads TGTGCCAGCAGCCGAACGGCGGCGGACACAGATACGCAGTATTTT.

The chain has TRBV19 and TRBJ1-1; 7 nucleotides agree with TRBD1. After removal of 1 base from V and 5 bases from J, the junction contained 10 bases not matched to a gene. This CDR3 is built from 16 residues. Germline V CDR1 and CDR2: LNHDA, SQIVND (reference sequence). CDR3 sequence (DNA): TGTGCCAGTAGTATAGCCGCGAGACAGGGTGGGACTGAAGCTTTCTTT. Its protein product is CASSIAARQGGTEAFF.

The genes are TRBV7-2 and TRBJ1-6; 8 bases align to TRBD1. This CDR3 is 15 amino acids long. Germline assignment: CDR1 SGHTA and CDR2 FQGNSA. V gave up 3 bases and J gave up 9 bases; unmatched junction bases: 7. CDR3 in DNA: TGTGCCAGCAGCTTCCAACAGGGGGACGGTTCACCCCTCCACTTT. Translation gives CASSFQQGDGSPLHF.

The chain recombines TRBV27 with TRBJ2-1, with 7 bases fitting TRBD2. The CDR3 sequence is 15 residues long. In germline, CDR1 is MNHEY, CDR2 SMNVEV (reference sequence). V was pared by 2 bases and J by 6 bases, with 7 bases of the junction left unmatched. In DNA form, the CDR3 reads TGTGCCAGCAGTTTAAGGTGGGGGGGAGCCAATGAGCAGTTCTTC. Translation: CASSLRWGGANEQFF.

The chain recombines TRBV6-1 with TRBJ1-2; 8 bases match TRBD1. Germline loops: CDR1 MNHNS, CDR2 SASEGT. There are 13 residues in the CDR3. The V gene end was trimmed by 4 bases and the J gene end by 8 bases; junction bases not matched to a gene: 6. The CDR3: CASSAQGVEGYTF. The CDR3 DNA reads TGTGCCAGCAGTGCACAGGGGGTCGAGGGCTACACCTTC.

The CDR3 coding sequence is TGTGCCAGCACCCAGCGGGGGGCCTGGGGAGAGCAGTACTTC. It yields the protein CASTQRGAWGEQYF. This sequence joins TRBV28 and TRBJ2-7; TRBD2 matches at 9 bases. The V gene's germline CDR1 is MDHEN and CDR2 SYDVKM. The ends lost 7 bases at V and 7 bases at J; junction bases unmatched: 11. The CDR3 covers 14 residues.

This clone showed up just a few times. Other DNA variants within this sample encode the same CDR3. The chain links TRBV7-8 to TRBJ2-2; 7 bases match TRBD1. The CDR3 consists of 15 residues. The V gene end was trimmed by 2 bases and the J gene end by 2 bases; junction bases not matched to a gene: 2. From germline, CDR1 is SGHVS and CDR2 FQNEAQ. CDR3 protein: CASSLRDRNTGELFF. CDR3 coding DNA: TGTGCCAGCAGCTTACGGGACAGAAACACCGGGGAGCTGTTTTTT.

The chain couples TRBV9 to TRBJ2-1; 9 bases agree with TRBD2. Germline CDR1 SGDLS, CDR2 YYNGEE. The CDR3 covers 16 residues. The V segment lost 0 bases and the J segment 6 bases; nucleotides outside the gene matches: 7. This CDR3 reads CASSVVGGGAGNEQFF. CDR3 nucleotide sequence: TGTGCCAGCAGCGTAGTAGGCGGGGGGGCGGGCAATGAGCAGTTCTTC.